This passage covers 13 T cell receptor beta chains from one sample sequenced in a study of blood T cell repertoires in COVID-19. Clones were read by immunoSEQ multiplex PCR, and TCRdb kept only the in-frame ones, dropping some. The sample shows roughly 320,000 clones, roughly nine tenths of them seen only once. Sequenced: peripheral blood. The receptors here all came from a woman under 40 with COVID-19, enrolled during active disease.

For this clone: The sample contains more than one DNA sequence encoding this CDR3. The chain links TRBV27 to TRBJ1-5, with D perhaps matching TRBD1 (5 bases). The CDR3 consists of 13 residues. From germline, CDR1 is MNHEY and CDR2 SMNVEV (reference sequence). The germline V and J ends were trimmed by 6 bases and 4 bases, with 10 bases remaining between them. As DNA, the CDR3 is TGTGCCAGCAGCTGGGGGGGGAATCAGCCCCAGCATTTT. Residues: CASSWGGNQPQHF.

This chain uses TRBV7-8 with TRBJ2-7; D is possibly TRBD1 (6 bases). Trimming cost V 6 bases and J 2 bases, with 14 bases left between them. Per germline, CDR1 SGHVS and CDR2 FQNEAQ. CDR3 length: 14 residues. This chain's CDR3 is CASRTVGGAYEQYV. The CDR3 region has the DNA TGTGCCAGCAGAACTGTAGGGGGAGCCTACGAGCAGTACGTC.

This chain connects TRBV12-1 to TRBJ1-1; TRBD1 is taken as the D call from the table, unchecked against the DNA. TRBV12-1 is an annotated pseudogene. CDR3 length: 16 amino acids. The CDR3 DNA follows: TGTGCCAGCAGCCACCATCCCGGGACAGGGGGGACTGAAGCTTTCTTT. Its protein product is CASSHHPGTGGTEAFF.

This clone was counted once. The chain has TRBV23-1 and TRBJ2-7; D call uncertain. TRBV23-1 is an open reading frame, and its role is uncertain. CDR3 size: 16 residues. The ends were cut back, 0 bases at V and 6 bases at J, with 18 bases in the middle. For the CDR3, the DNA is TGCGCCAGCAGTCAATCGAAAATTTTTGTGAGTTGCGAGCAGTACTTC. Protein sequence: CASSQSKIFVSCEQYF.

The gene calls are TRBV9 and TRBJ1-1, with D unresolved. The CDR3 totals 12 residues. CDR1 is SGDLS and CDR2 is YYNGEE in the germline V gene. V dropped 4 bases and J dropped 1 base, with 5 bases sitting between them. The CDR3 sequence: CASSRGNTEAFF. CDR3 in DNA: TGTGCCAGCAGCCGCGGGAACACTGAAGCTTTCTTT.

V and J are TRBV6-5 and TRBJ1-2, with a possible D match to TRBD1 (6 bases). This CDR3 region has 13 residues. From germline, CDR1 is MNHEY and CDR2 SVGAGI. V shed 8 bases and J shed 5 bases, with 15 bases lying between them. CDR3 region: CASGTQGIYGYTF. CDR3 DNA sequence: TGTGCCAGCGGAACACAGGGTATTTATGGCTACACCTTC.

The rearrangement joins TRBV28 to TRBJ1-5, with TRBD1 matching over 7 bases. CDR1 is MDHEN, CDR2 SYDVKM, per germline. Trimming cost V 5 bases and J 2 bases; bases outside gene matches: 9. The CDR3 contains 16 residues. Written as DNA, the CDR3 is TGTGCCAGCAGTCAAGCCTGGACAGGCCGCAATCAGCCCCAGCATTTT. Its protein is CASSQAWTGRNQPQHF.

This chain joins TRBV7-6 and TRBJ1-5; TRBD1 might be the D (6 bases). The germline CDR1 and CDR2 sequences are SGHVS and FNYEAQ. Trimming left V 5 bases short and J 7 bases short, with 12 bases between. CDR3 size: 13 residues. CDR3 nucleotides: TGTGCCAGCAGCCCGACAGGAAGCCAGCCCCAGCATTTT. Residues: CASSPTGSQPQHF. Together with reference TRBV7-6 and TRBJ1-5, the CDR3 gives the full variable domain: GAGVSQSPRYKVTKRGQDVALRCDPISGHVSLYWYRQALGQGPEFLTYFNYEAQQDKSGLPNDRFSAERPEGSISTLTIQRTEQRDSAMYRCASSPTGSQPQHFGDGTRLSIL.

This chain uses TRBV4-1 with TRBJ1-2; D gene ambiguous. Germline V gene sequence: CDR1 MGHRA, CDR2 YSYEKL. This CDR3 contains 11 residues. V lost 6 bases, J lost 3 bases, and 5 bases lay in between. Written as DNA, the CDR3 is TGCGCCAGCAGGGGAGACTATGGCTACACCTTC. Protein product: CASRGDYGYTF.

This clone was found many times. The chain combines TRBV6-2 or TRBV6-3 with TRBJ2-2; 12 bases are a match to TRBD1. Germline CDR1 is MNHEY and CDR2 is SVGEGT. V shed 4 bases and J 5 bases; nucleotides not matched to a gene: 5. The CDR3 is 16 amino acids. The CDR3 bases are TGTGCCAGCAGTTTTCCGGGACAGGGGGCGACCGGGGAGCTGTTTTTT. This gives the protein CASSFPGQGATGELFF.

V gene TRBV7-9 combines with J gene TRBJ1-1; D perhaps matches TRBD1 (5 bases). In germline, CDR1 is SEHNR, CDR2 FQNEAQ (reference sequence). This CDR3 is 11 amino acids long. The ends were cut back, 6 bases at V and 7 bases at J, with 9 bases in the middle. The CDR3 sequence is CASSFGGEAFF. The CDR3 region has the DNA TGTGCCAGCAGTTTCGGGGGTGAAGCTTTCTTT.

V and J are TRBV5-1 and TRBJ2-2; 9 positions agree with TRBD2. The germline CDR1 and CDR2 sequences are SGHRS and YFSETQ. Trimming at V came to 4 bases and at J to 6 bases, leaving 4 bases not matched to a gene. The CDR3 loop spans 14 amino acids. The CDR3 is CASSGGGAAGELFF. CDR3 in DNA: TGCGCCAGCAGCGGCGGGGGGGCCGCCGGGGAGCTGTTTTTT.

This chain joins TRBV4-2 and TRBJ1-6; TRBD1 might be the D (5 bases). The CDR3 is made up of 15 amino acids. V was shortened by 7 bases and J by 8 bases, with 18 bases between the two germline ends. Per germline, CDR1 LGHNA and CDR2 YNFKEQ. The CDR3 spells CASTIIAGGDSPLHF. Here the CDR3 DNA reads TGTGCCAGCACGATTATTGCGGGGGGGGATTCACCCCTCCACTTT.